Following are 15 T cell receptor beta chains from one sample sequenced in a study of early T cells in non-severe SARS-CoV-2 infection. TCRdb re-derived calls from the 5' RACE reads in MiXCR, one entry per CDR3 protein. The data contain under 85,000 distinct CDR3 sequences, about 5% of them singletons. The input for sequencing was whole blood, taken at baseline. The receptors stem from an adult who was a healthcare worker with PCR-confirmed SARS-CoV-2 infection or an uninfected control (not recorded which).

In this sample, this clonotype turned up many times. For the CDR3, the DNA is TGCAGTGCTAGACCCCTAGCGGGAGGGCCGGAGCGGCAAGAGACCCAGTACTTC. Encoded protein: CSARPLAGGPERQETQYF. The chain employs TRBV20-1 and TRBJ2-5; 12 nucleotides align to TRBD2. V was clipped by 2 bases and J by 2 bases; unmatched bases: 12. The CDR3 totals 18 residues. Germline V gives CDR1 DFQATT, CDR2 SNEGSKA (reference sequence).

This clonotype showed up just a few times. This chain links TRBV2 with TRBJ1-4, with D possibly matching TRBD1 (5 bases). Germline-derived CDR1 and CDR2 are SNHLY and FYNNEI. This CDR3 is built from 16 residues. The germline V and J ends were trimmed by 3 bases and 5 bases, with 16 bases remaining between them. The CDR3 DNA is TGTGCCAGCAGTGAGCAGGGCCCGGGGTCGAATGAAAAACTGTTTTTT. Translated: CASSEQGPGSNEKLFF.

This clonotype was seen a handful of times. CDR3 region: CASSLWDSNEKLFF. CDR3 in DNA: TGTGCCAGCAGTTTATGGGACAGTAATGAAAAACTGTTTTTT. The rearrangement uses TRBV28 and TRBJ1-4, with a possible D match to TRBD1 (6 bases). The CDR3 consists of 14 residues. The germline V gene encodes CDR1 MDHEN and CDR2 SYDVKM. Trimming stripped 0 bases from V and 4 bases from J, with 6 bases between.

This clonotype was found many times. The CDR3 loop is CASSLGYGTSGLNEQFF. CDR3 nucleotide sequence: TGTGCCAGCAGCCTTGGTTACGGGACTAGCGGACTCAATGAGCAGTTCTTC. The chain has TRBV7-8 and TRBJ2-1, with TRBD2 matching 11 bases. V was pared by 5 bases and J by 6 bases, with 12 bases of the junction left unmatched. The length of the CDR3 is 17 residues. The germline CDR1 and CDR2 sequences are SGHVS and FQNEAQ.

In this sample, this clonotype turned up many times. V is TRBV7-7 and J is TRBJ2-1, with a possible D match to TRBD2 (6 bases). Germline V gene sequence: CDR1 SSHAT, CDR2 FNYEAQ (reference sequence). The CDR3 totals 15 residues. Trimming left V 2 bases short and J 5 bases short, with 13 bases between. CDR3 DNA: TGTGCCAGCAGCTTATCCGGGGGAGCAAACAATGAGCAGTTCTTC. Its protein product is CASSLSGGANNEQFF.

This clonotype was counted at least ten times. The chain employs TRBV29-1 and TRBJ2-3, with D possibly being TRBD2 (6 bases). The V end lost 4 bases, the J end lost 3 bases, and 14 bases lay between the germline ends. There are 14 residues in the CDR3. Germline CDR1 reads SQVTM; CDR2 reads ANQGSEA. The CDR3 protein is CSVGGLAPTDTQYF. As DNA, the CDR3 is TGCAGCGTTGGTGGGCTAGCGCCAACAGATACGCAGTATTTT.

This clonotype came up many times. The chain combines TRBV7-9 with TRBJ2-3; D uncertain. Looked up from germline, CDR1 is SEHNR and CDR2 is FQNEAQ (reference sequence). Deletions cut 8 bases from V and 3 bases from J, with 9 bases between. The CDR3 covers 12 residues. Here the CDR3 reads CASGLGTDTQYF. In nucleotides, the CDR3 is TGTGCCAGCGGGCTAGGGACAGATACGCAGTATTTT.

The chain is built from TRBV30 and TRBJ2-7, with D uncertain. CDR1 is GTSNPN and CDR2 is SVGIG in the germline V gene (reference sequence). The length of the CDR3 is 12 residues. The V and J ends lost 5 bases and 7 bases respectively, with 15 bases between them. Here the CDR3 reads CAWLGPTLEQYF. Written as DNA, the CDR3 is TGTGCCTGGTTGGGCCCGACGCTGGAGCAGTACTTC.

The chain recombines TRBV12-3 or TRBV12-4 with TRBJ1-5, with a weak D call TRBD1 (5 bases). The CDR3 sequence is 14 residues long. V was trimmed by 7 bases and J by 1 base, leaving 11 bases between them. Here the CDR3 DNA reads TGTGCCAGCATGGGACTTCCGAGCAATCAGCCCCAGCATTTT. Translation gives CASMGLPSNQPQHF.

This clonotype occurred a few times. The chain combines TRBV29-1 with TRBJ2-1; TRBD1 matches 7 bases. Germline CDR1 SQVTM, CDR2 ANQGSEA. With 8 bases clipped from V and 3 bases from J, the junction kept 4 bases outside the gene matches. The CDR3 sequence is 12 residues long. CDR3 DNA: TGCAGCTCCCGGGACAGCTACAATGAGCAGTTCTTC. Translation: CSSRDSYNEQFF.

A few counts support this clonotype. The CDR3 spells CASTRRGTVGDEQFF. The CDR3 region has the DNA TGTGCCAGCACGCGCCGGGGCACGGTAGGCGATGAGCAGTTCTTC. The chain employs TRBV2 and TRBJ2-1, with D perhaps matching TRBD1 or TRBD2 (5 bases each). In germline, CDR1 is SNHLY, CDR2 FYNNEI. V was pared by 7 bases and J by 8 bases, with 21 bases between. The CDR3 totals 15 residues.

The rearrangement joins TRBV29-1 to TRBJ2-1; 8 nucleotides match TRBD2. Unmatched junction bases numbered 8, after V lost 0 bases and J lost 4 bases. Germline V gene data show CDR1 as SQVTM and CDR2 as ANQGSEA. This CDR3 is built from 16 residues. For the CDR3, the DNA is TGCAGCGTTGAAGATACGGGCGGGGGGTTTTACAATGAGCAGTTCTTC. It encodes CSVEDTGGGFYNEQFF.

This clonotype has at least ten counts. The rearrangement links TRBV20-1 to TRBJ2-1, with TRBD2 identical over 7 bases. Germline CDR1 DFQATT, CDR2 SNEGSKA (reference sequence). Trimming removed 0 bases from V and 0 bases from J; junction bases left unmatched: 8. The length of the CDR3 is 17 residues. The CDR3: CSARDRTSRGSYNEQFF. The CDR3 coding sequence is TGCAGTGCTAGAGATCGGACTAGTCGGGGCTCCTACAATGAGCAGTTCTTC.

This clonotype was seen at least ten times. The chain has TRBV27 and TRBJ1-2, with 9 bases fitting TRBD1. The length of the CDR3 is 19 residues. Germline V lookup: CDR1 MNHEY, CDR2 SMNVEV (reference sequence). With V trimmed by 5 bases and J by 4 bases, 20 bases remained unmatched. The CDR3 region is CASSTNRGRRSVFTYGYTF. CDR3 nucleotides: TGTGCCAGCAGTACAAACAGGGGGCGCAGAAGCGTATTTACCTATGGCTACACCTTC.

This clonotype turned up a few times. The rearrangement joins TRBV5-1 to TRBJ2-7; a weak D match, TRBD2 (5 bases). The CDR3 consists of 13 residues. Trimming removed 4 bases at V and 7 bases at J, with 15 bases between. CDR1 is SGHRS, CDR2 YFSETQ, per germline. This chain's CDR3 is CASSTGDLGEQYF. In DNA form, the CDR3 reads TGCGCCAGCAGCACCGGGGATCTTGGGGAGCAGTACTTC.